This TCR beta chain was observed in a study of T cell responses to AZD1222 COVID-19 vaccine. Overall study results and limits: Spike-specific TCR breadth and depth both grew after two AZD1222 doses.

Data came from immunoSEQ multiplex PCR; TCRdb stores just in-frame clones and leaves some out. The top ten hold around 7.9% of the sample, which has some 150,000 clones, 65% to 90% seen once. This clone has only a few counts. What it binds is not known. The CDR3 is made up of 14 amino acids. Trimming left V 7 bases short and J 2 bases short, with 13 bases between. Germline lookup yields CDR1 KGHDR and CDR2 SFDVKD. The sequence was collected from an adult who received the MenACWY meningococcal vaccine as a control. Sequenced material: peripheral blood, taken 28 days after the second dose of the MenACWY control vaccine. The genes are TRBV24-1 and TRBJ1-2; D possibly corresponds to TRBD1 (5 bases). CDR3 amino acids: CATRGTGGNYGYTF. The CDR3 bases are TGTGCCACCAGGGGGACCGGGGGAAACTATGGCTACACCTTC.